This T cell receptor (beta chain) derives from a study of blood T cells in healthy people across ages. This CDR3 contains 16 residues. The trim removed 5 bases at V and 4 bases at J, leaving 12 bases unmatched. Germline assignment: CDR1 SEHNR and CDR2 FQNEAQ (reference sequence). Together with a sample-barcoded 5' primer, a J-beta primer mix was included in a second PCR lasting about 6 to 12 cycles. TCRdb re-called the 5' RACE reads with MiXCR, one entry per CDR3 protein. The table lists about 900,000 distinct CDR3 sequences, approximately 67% of them singletons. This clonotype originated in a man aged 25 to 40 in good health. The sequenced sample was blood. This chain uses TRBV7-9 with TRBJ2-7; TRBD2 agrees at 9 bases. CDR3 sequence reads: CASSAKGASGVYEQYF. The CDR3 DNA reads TGTGCCAGCAGCGCAAAGGGGGCTAGCGGGGTTTACGAGCAGTACTTC. Variable domain in full (rest from reference TRBV7-9 and TRBJ2-7): DTGVSQNPRHKITKRGQNVTFRCDPISEHNRLYWYRQTLGQGPEFLTYFQNEAQLEKSRLLSDRFSAERPKGSFSTLEIQRTEQGDSAMYLCASSAKGASGVYEQYFGPGTRLTVT.